The present entry profiles one T cell receptor beta chain with its context. Its matching antigen is unknown. PCR employed 60 Vbeta and 13 Jbeta primers. Produced via immunoSEQ multiplex PCR; TCRdb's table is partial and in-frame only. The table lists 150,000 or so clones, over 70% of them singletons, with more than 6% in the top ten. The sample belongs to a study of cytomegalovirus exposure and HLA in healthy donors. General observations from the study: Published work reported that the classifier diagnosed cytomegalovirus status with high specificity and sensitivity.

Germline CDR1 reads SGDLS; CDR2 reads YYNGEE. V gave up 3 bases and J gave up 0 bases; unmatched junction bases: 3. CDR3 length equals 15 residues. This clonotype was obtained from a woman aged 40 to 49 in good health and CMV-seropositive. Specimen: PBMCs. The gene calls are TRBV9 and TRBJ1-5; the match to TRBD1 covers 7 bases. The CDR3 DNA is TGTGCCAGCAGCGGAGGGACAGATAGCAATCAGCCCCAGCATTTT. Translating it yields CASSGGTDSNQPQHF.